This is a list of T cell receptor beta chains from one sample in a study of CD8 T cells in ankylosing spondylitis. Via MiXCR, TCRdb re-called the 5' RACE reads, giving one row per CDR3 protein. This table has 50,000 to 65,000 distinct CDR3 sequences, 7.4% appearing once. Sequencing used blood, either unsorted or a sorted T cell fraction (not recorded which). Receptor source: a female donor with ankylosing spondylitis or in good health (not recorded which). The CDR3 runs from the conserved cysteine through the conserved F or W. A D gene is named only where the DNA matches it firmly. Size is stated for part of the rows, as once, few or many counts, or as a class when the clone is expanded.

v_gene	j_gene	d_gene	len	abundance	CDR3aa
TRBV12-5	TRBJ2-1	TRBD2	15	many	CASGQGGAQYNEQFF
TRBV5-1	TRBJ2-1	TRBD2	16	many	CASSLDGGGAVNEQFF
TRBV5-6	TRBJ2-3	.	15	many	CASSSWDTFTDTQYF
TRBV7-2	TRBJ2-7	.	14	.	CASSFSPTTYEQYF
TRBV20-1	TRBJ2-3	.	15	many	CSAAQGTAHTDTQYF
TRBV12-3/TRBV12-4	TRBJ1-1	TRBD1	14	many	CASSYTGDPAEAFF
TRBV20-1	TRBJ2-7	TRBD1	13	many	CSARRPGQLEQYF
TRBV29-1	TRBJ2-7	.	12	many	CSAPGPNYEQYF
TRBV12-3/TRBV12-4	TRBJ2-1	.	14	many	CASSPQDFYNEQFF
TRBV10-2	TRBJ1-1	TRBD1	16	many	CASSDPGQGAFTEAFF
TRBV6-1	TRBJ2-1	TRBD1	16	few	CASSEMRTGLYNEQFF
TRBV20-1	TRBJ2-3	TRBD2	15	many	CSAVKGGGAGDTQYF
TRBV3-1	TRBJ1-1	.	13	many	CASRKTVNTEAFF
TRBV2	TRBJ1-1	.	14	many	CASSLRALSTEAFF
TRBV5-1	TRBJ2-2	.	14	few	CASSLIEPTGELFF
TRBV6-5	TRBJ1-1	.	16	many	CASSYSRAWRDTEAFF
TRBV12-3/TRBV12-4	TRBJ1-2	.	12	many	CASSKTGYGYTF
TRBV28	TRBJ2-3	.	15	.	CVSTQGQASTDTQYF
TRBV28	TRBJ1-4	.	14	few	CASSFQGLKEKLFF
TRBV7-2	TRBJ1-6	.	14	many	CASSLSGNNSPLHF
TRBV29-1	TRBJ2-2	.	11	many	CSVRLAGELFF
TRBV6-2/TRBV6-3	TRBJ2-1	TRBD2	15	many	CASSNQRGGRNEQFF
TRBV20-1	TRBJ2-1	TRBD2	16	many	CSASLAGGPWGNEQFF
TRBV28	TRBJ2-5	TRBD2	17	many	CASTLGTSGVYQETQYF
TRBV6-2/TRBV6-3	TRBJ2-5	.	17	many	CASSSRLKTSLQETQYF
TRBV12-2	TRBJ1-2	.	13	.	CASRPRGNYGYTF
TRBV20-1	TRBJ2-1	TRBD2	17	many	CSARVLAGGVHFNEQFF
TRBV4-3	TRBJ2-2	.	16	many	CASSQDRDVNTGELFF
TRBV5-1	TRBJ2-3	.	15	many	CASSLTGDSTDTQYF
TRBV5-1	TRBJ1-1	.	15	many	CASSFQAGLNTEAFF
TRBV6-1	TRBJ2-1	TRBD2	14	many	CASSLTSGYNEQFF
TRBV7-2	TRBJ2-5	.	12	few	CASQTGQETQYF
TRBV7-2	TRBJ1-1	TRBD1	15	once	CASSTRQGMGTAAFF
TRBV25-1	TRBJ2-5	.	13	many	CASSDRYQETQYF
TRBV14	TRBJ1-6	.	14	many	CASSTGSYNSPLHF
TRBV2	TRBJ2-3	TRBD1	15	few	CASSEDRGVTDTQYF
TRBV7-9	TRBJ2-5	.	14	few	CASSLEEISETQYF
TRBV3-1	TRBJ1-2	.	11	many	CASSSFEGYTF
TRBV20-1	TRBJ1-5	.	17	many	CSARDPRSLYSNQPQHF
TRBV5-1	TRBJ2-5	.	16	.	CASSLWGLSFGGTQYF
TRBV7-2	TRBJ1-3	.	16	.	CASSSRQGSSGNTIYF
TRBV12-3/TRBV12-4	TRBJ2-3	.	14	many	CASSFSWEADTQYF
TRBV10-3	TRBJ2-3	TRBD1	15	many	CAISEGGQATDTQYF
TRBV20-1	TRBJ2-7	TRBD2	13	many	CSARETSHYEQYF
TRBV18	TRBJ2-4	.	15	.	CASSPEGGPKNIQYF
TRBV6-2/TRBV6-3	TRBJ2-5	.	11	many	CASSGQETQYF
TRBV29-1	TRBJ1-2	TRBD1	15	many	CSVEGTGAFFSGYTF
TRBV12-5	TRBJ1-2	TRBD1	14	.	CASGKGQIDYGYTF
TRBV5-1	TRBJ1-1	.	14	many	CASSLAPVNTEAFF
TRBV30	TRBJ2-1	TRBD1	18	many	CAWSGLPRTGWGDNEQFF
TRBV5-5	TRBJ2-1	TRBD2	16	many	CASRRSGDFSYNEQFF
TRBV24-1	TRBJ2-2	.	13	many	CATRNSNTGELFF
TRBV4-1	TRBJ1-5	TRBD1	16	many	CASSQEGTGSNQPQHF
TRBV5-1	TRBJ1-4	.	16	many	CASKVVGPGVNEKLFF
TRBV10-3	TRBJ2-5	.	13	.	CAGSRDFQETQYF